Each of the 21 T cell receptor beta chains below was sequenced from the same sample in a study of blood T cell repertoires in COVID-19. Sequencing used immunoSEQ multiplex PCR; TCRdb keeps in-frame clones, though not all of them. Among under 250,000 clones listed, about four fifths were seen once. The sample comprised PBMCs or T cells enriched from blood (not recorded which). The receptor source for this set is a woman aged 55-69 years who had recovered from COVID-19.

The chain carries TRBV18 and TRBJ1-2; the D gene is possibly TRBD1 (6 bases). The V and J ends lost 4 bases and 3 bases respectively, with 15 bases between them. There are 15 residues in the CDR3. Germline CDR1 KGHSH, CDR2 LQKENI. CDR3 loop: CASSLGTSLDYGYTF. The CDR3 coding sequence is TGTGCCAGCTCACTCGGGACAAGTTTGGACTATGGCTACACCTTC.

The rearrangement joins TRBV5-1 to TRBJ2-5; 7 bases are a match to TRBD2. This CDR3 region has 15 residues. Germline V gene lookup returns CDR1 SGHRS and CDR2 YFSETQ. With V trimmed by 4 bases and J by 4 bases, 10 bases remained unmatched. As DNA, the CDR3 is TGCGCCAGCAGCCCACTCGGGGAGGGTCGAGAGACCCAGTACTTC. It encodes CASSPLGEGRETQYF.

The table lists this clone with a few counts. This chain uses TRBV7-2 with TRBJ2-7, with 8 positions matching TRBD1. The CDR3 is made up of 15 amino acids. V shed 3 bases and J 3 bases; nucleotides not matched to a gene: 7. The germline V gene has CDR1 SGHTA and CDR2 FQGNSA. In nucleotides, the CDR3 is TGTGCCAGCAGCTTCAGGACAGGGAAGGTCTACGAGCAGTACTTC. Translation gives CASSFRTGKVYEQYF.

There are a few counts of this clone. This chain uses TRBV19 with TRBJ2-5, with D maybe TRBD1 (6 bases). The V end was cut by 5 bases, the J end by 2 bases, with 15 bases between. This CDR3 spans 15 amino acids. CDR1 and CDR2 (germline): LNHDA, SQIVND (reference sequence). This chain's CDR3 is CASSSRKGQQETQYF. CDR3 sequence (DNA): TGTGCCAGTAGTTCCAGGAAAGGACAGCAAGAGACCCAGTACTTC.

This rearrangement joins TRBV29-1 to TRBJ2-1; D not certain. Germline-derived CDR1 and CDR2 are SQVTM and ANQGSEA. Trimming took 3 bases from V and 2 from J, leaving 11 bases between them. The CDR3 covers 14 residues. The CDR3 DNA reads TGCAGCGTTGAGCGACCAGAGGCCTACAATGAGCAGTTCTTC. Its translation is CSVERPEAYNEQFF.

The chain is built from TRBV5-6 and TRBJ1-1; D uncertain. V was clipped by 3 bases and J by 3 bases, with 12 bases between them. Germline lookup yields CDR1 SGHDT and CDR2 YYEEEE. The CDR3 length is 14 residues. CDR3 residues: CASSWRTSDTEAFF. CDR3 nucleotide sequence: TGTGCCAGCAGCTGGAGGACGTCGGACACTGAAGCTTTCTTT.

The CDR3 region has the DNA TGTGCCAGCAGCTTTGACAGGCGTAATTCACCCCTCCACTTT. Its protein is CASSFDRRNSPLHF. This chain uses TRBV12-1 with TRBJ1-6; the table assigns TRBD1, which was not confirmed against the DNA. TRBV12-1 counts as a pseudogene. The CDR3 loop spans 14 amino acids.

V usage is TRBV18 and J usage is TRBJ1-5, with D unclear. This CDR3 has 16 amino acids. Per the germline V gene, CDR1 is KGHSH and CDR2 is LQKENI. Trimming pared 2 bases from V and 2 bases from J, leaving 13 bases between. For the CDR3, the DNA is TGTGCCAGCTCACCAGGCAGCCACGGAGGCAATCAGCCCCAGCATTTT. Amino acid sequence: CASSPGSHGGNQPQHF.

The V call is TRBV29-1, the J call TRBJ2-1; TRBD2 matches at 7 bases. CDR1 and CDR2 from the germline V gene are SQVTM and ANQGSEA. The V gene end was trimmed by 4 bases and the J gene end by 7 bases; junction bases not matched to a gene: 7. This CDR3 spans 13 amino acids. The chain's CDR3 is CSVGTSAGNEQFF. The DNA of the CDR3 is TGCAGCGTTGGGACTAGTGCAGGGAATGAGCAGTTCTTC.

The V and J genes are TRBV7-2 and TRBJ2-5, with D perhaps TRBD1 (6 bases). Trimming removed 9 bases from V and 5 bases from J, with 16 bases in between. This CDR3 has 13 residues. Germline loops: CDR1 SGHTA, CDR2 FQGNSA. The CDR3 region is CASARGGSETQYF. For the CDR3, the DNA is TGTGCCAGTGCCAGGGGCGGTTCCGAGACCCAGTACTTC.

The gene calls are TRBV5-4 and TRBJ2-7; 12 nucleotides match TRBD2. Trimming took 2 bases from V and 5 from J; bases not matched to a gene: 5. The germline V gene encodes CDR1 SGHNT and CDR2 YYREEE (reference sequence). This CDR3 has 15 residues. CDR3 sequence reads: CASSFTSGGSHEQYF. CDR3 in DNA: TGTGCCAGCAGCTTCACTAGCGGGGGGTCCCACGAGCAGTACTTC.

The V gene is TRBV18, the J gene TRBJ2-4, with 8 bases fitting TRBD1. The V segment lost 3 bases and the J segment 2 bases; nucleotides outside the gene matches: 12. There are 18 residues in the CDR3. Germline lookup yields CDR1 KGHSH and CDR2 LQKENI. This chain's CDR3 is CASSPNVNTGGTKNIQYF. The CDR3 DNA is TGTGCCAGCTCACCCAATGTCAATACAGGGGGGACCAAAAACATTCAGTACTTC.

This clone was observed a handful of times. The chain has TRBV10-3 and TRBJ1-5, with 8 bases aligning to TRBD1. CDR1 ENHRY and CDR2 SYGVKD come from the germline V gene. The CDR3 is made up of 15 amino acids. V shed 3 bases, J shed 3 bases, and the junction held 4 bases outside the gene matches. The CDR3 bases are TGTGCCATCAGTGACGGGACAGGACACAATCAGCCCCAGCATTTT. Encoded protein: CAISDGTGHNQPQHF.

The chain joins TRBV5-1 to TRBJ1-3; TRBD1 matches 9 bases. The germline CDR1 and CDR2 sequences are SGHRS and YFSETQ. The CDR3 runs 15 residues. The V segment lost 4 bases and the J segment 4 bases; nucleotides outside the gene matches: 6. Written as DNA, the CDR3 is TGCGCCAGCAGCCTACGGACAGGGGACGGAAACACCATATATTTT. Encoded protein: CASSLRTGDGNTIYF.

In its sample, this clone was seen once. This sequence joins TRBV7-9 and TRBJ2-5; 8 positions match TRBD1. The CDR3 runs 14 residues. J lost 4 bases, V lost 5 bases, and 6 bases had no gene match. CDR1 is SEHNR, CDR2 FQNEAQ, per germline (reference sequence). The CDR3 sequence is CASSTRQGRETQYF. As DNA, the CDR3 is TGTGCCAGCAGCACTAGACAGGGGAGAGAGACCCAGTACTTC.

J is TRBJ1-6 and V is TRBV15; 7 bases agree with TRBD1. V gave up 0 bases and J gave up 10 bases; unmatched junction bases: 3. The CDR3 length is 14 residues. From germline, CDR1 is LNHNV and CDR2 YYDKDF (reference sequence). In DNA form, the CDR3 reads TGTGCCACCAGCAGAGACACAGGGGACTCACCCCTCCACTTT. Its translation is CATSRDTGDSPLHF.

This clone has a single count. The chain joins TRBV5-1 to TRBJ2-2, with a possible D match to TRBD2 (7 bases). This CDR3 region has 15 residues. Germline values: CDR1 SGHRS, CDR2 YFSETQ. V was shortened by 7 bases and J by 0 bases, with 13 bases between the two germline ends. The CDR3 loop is CASRKGGSNTGELFF. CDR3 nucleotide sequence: TGCGCCAGCCGAAAGGGGGGGTCGAACACCGGGGAGCTGTTTTTT.

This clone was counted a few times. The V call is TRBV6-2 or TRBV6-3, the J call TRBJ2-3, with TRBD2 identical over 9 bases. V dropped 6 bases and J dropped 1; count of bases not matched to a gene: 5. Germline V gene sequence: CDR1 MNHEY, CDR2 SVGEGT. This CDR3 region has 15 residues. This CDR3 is CASRPSGVGTDTQYF. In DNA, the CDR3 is TGTGCCAGCAGACCTAGCGGGGTCGGCACAGATACGCAGTATTTT.

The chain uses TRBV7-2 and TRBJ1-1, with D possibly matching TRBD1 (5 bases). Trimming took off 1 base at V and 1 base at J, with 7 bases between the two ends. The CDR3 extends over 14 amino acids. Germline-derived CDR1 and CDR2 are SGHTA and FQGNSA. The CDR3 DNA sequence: TGTGCCAGCAGCTTAGGACAGAGGAACACTGAAGCTTTCTTT. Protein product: CASSLGQRNTEAFF.

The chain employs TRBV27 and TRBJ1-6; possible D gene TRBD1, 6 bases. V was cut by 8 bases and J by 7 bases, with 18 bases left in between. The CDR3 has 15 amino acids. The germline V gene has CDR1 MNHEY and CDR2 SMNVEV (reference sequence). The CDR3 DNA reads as TGTGCCAGCCGAGTGGTAGGGGGACGAAATTCACCCCTCCACTTT. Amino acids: CASRVVGGRNSPLHF.

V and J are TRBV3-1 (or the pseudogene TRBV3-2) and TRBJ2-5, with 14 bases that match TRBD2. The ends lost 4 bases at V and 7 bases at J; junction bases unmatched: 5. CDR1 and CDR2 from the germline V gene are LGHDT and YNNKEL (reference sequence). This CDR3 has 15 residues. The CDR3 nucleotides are TGTGCCAGCAGCCCTTCAGGACTAGCGGGGGGGACCCAGTACTTC. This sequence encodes CASSPSGLAGGTQYF.